The 9 T cell receptor beta chains reported below all come from one sample, sequenced in a study of immune evolution from preneoplasia to lung adenocarcinoma. Repertoires were generated with immunoSEQ multiplex PCR, while TCRdb's copy carries only in-frame clones and drops some. The sample includes about 8,000 clones, about three quarters of them seen just once. Sequenced sample: FFPE adjacent normal lung tissue. Every receptor here comes from an older person with lung adenocarcinoma.

The sample holds one count of this clone. The V gene is TRBV4-2, the J gene TRBJ1-2, with 12 bases fitting TRBD1. V lost 5 bases and J lost 4; bases outside the gene matches: 11. The CDR3 has 17 amino acids. CDR1 and CDR2 from the germline V gene are LGHNA and YNFKEQ. CDR3 amino acids: CASSGPGQGAIGYGYTF. DNA of the CDR3: TGTGCCAGCAGCGGACCGGGACAGGGGGCGATTGGCTATGGCTACACCTTC.

The chain joins TRBV30 to TRBJ1-5, with D maybe TRBD1 (5 bases). CDR1 GTSNPN and CDR2 SVGIG come from the germline V gene (reference sequence). V lost 1 base and J lost 5, with 9 bases in between. The CDR3 runs 13 residues. In nucleotides, the CDR3 is TGTGCCTGGAGTGAGAGGGGCGATCAGCCCCAGCATTTT. It codes for CAWSERGDQPQHF.

This clone showed up just a few times. V and J are TRBV5-1 and TRBJ2-7; TRBD1 or TRBD2 may be the D gene (5 bases each). Per the germline V gene, CDR1 is SGHRS and CDR2 is YFSETQ. The CDR3 is made up of 15 amino acids. The V end lost 5 bases, the J end lost 0 bases, and 15 bases lay between the germline ends. The CDR3, as DNA: TGCGCCAGCAGGGTTGAGCCAGGGAGCTCCTACGAGCAGTACTTC. This sequence encodes CASRVEPGSSYEQYF.

The rearrangement joins TRBV9 to TRBJ2-5; TRBD2 matches at 8 bases. CDR1 SGDLS and CDR2 YYNGEE come from the germline V gene. CDR3 length: 16 residues. Trimming cost V 0 bases and J 2 bases; bases outside gene matches: 6. CDR3: CASSVVPAGEQETQYF. CDR3 coding DNA: TGTGCCAGCAGCGTAGTACCAGCGGGAGAACAAGAGACCCAGTACTTC.

The chain carries TRBV19 and TRBJ1-5; the D gene is possibly TRBD1 (5 bases). V dropped 5 bases and J dropped 2 bases, with 10 bases sitting between them. This CDR3 is built from 14 residues. Germline CDR1 reads LNHDA; CDR2 reads SQIVND (reference sequence). CDR3 amino acids: CASSRGVGNQPQHF. In nucleotides, the CDR3 is TGTGCCAGTAGTCGGGGGGTGGGCAATCAGCCCCAGCATTTT.

Only a few counts were recorded for this clone. The V call is TRBV27, the J call TRBJ2-3, with TRBD1 identical over 7 bases. The CDR3 contains 12 residues. The V and J ends lost 6 bases and 3 bases, in that order; junction bases with no gene match: 0. Germline CDR1 is MNHEY and CDR2 is SMNVEV (reference sequence). The DNA for the CDR3 is TGTGCCAGCAGGACAGGGACAGATACGCAGTATTTT. Amino acids: CASRTGTDTQYF.

This clone was seen only a few times. This CDR3 reads CASSFERAALGEQYF. The CDR3 nucleotides are TGTGCCAGCAGCTTTGAGAGAGCAGCCTTAGGGGAGCAGTACTTC. V and J are TRBV11-3 and TRBJ2-7; the D is unclear. The CDR3 is made up of 15 amino acids. Trimming pared 3 bases from V and 7 bases from J, leaving 19 bases between. Germline V gene sequence: CDR1 SGHNT, CDR2 YENEEA.

This clone was seen only a few times. The chain uses TRBV10-3 and TRBJ2-1; 10 nucleotides line up with TRBD2. The CDR3 runs to 16 residues. In germline, CDR1 is ENHRY, CDR2 SYGVKD. Trimming took 8 bases from V and 3 from J; bases not matched to a gene: 10. CDR3 in DNA: TGTGCCATCGGGTGGGAGCGGGGGGGGGACTACAATGAGCAGTTCTTC. Its protein is CAIGWERGGDYNEQFF.

V gene TRBV7-9 combines with J gene TRBJ2-2, with D tentatively TRBD2 (5 bases). Trimming took 3 bases from V and 7 from J, leaving 15 bases between them. Germline V lookup: CDR1 SEHNR, CDR2 FQNEAQ (reference sequence). This CDR3 contains 15 residues. CDR3 sequence: CASSFSLGEGGELFF. The CDR3 coding sequence is TGTGCCAGCAGCTTTTCCCTCGGAGAGGGCGGGGAGCTGTTTTTT.